Included here is one T cell receptor beta chain sequence, with context. This specimen comes from a study of control samples from healthy donors and cancer patients. The method was immunoSEQ multiplex PCR; TCRdb's version includes in-frame clones alone and lacks a portion of them. Of 60,000 to 70,000 clones in the sample, roughly 85% were seen once. Germline V gene data show CDR1 as KGHSH and CDR2 as LQKENI. Trimming took 4 bases from V and 6 from J; bases not matched to a gene: 1. This CDR3 is built from 13 residues. This chain uses TRBV18 with TRBJ1-4, with 8 bases lining up with TRBD1. This clonotype was obtained from a man aged 35-49 years in good health. Sequenced: blood. The CDR3: CASSQGQDEKLFF. In DNA, the CDR3 is TGTGCCAGCTCACAGGGACAGGATGAAAAACTGTTTTTT.